One sample yielded the 20 T cell receptor beta chains listed below, sequenced in a study of blood T cell repertoires in COVID-19. The assay was immunoSEQ multiplex PCR, and TCRdb's table has in-frame clones only and misses some. The data hold 450,000 or so clones, with 90% observed a single time. What was sequenced was PBMCs or T cells enriched from blood (not recorded which). These receptors all stem from a man aged 18-30 years who had recovered from COVID-19.

V gene TRBV11-3 combines with J gene TRBJ1-6; tentative D call: TRBD1 (6 bases). From germline, CDR1 is SGHNT and CDR2 YENEEA. V dropped 11 bases and J dropped 2 bases, with 16 bases sitting between them. The CDR3 loop spans 15 amino acids. In DNA form, the CDR3 reads TGTGCCCCAACACCCGGGACAACCTATAATTCACCCCTCCACTTT. This encodes CAPTPGTTYNSPLHF.

The chain recombines TRBV9 with TRBJ1-1; 8 nucleotides agree with TRBD1. CDR1 and CDR2 (germline): SGDLS, YYNGEE. V was pared by 2 bases and J by 3 bases, with 3 bases of the junction left unmatched. The CDR3 spans 14 residues. The CDR3: CASSVRGHDTEAFF. The DNA of the CDR3 is TGTGCCAGCAGCGTCAGGGGGCATGACACTGAAGCTTTCTTT. The full variable domain, completed using reference TRBV9 and TRBJ1-1, is DSGVTQTPKHLITATGQRVTLRCSPRSGDLSVYWYQQSLDQGLQFLIQYYNGEERAKGNILERFSAQQFPDLHSELNLSSLELGDSALYFCASSVRGHDTEAFFGQGTRLTVV.

The rearrangement joins TRBV19 to TRBJ2-3; unclear D gene. The V gene's germline CDR1 is LNHDA and CDR2 SQIVND (reference sequence). Trimming cost V 3 bases and J 2 bases, with 9 bases left between them. This CDR3 contains 14 residues. CDR3 in DNA: TGTGCCAGTAGTATGTCCGGGTTCACAGATACGCAGTATTTT. This gives the protein CASSMSGFTDTQYF.

This rearrangement joins TRBV19 to TRBJ1-5; D might be TRBD1 (6 bases). The V gene lost 5 bases and the J gene lost 1 base, with 9 bases spanning the gap. Germline V CDR1 and CDR2: LNHDA, SQIVND (reference sequence). The CDR3 length is 14 residues. In DNA, the CDR3 is TGTGCCAGTAGTCCGGACAGAAGCAATCAGCCCCAGCATTTT. This gives the protein CASSPDRSNQPQHF.

The sample holds a few counts of this clone. The chain carries TRBV24-1 and TRBJ1-5; tentatively, D is TRBD1 (6 bases). CDR3 length: 14 amino acids. V was trimmed by 5 bases and J by 2 bases, leaving 9 bases between them. Germline V CDR1 and CDR2: KGHDR, SFDVKD. CDR3 in amino acids: CATSGQGRNQPQHF. CDR3 sequence (DNA): TGTGCCACCAGTGGGCAGGGGCGCAATCAGCCCCAGCATTTT.

This clone appeared a single time. An end of the junction does not agree with germline; a read error may underlie this. The V and J genes are TRBV9 and TRBJ1-5; D might be TRBD1 (5 bases). Germline CDR1 SGDLS, CDR2 YYNGEE. CDR3 length: 13 amino acids. CDR3 sequence (DNA): TGTGCCAGCAGCGGGGGCCCCAATGAGCCCCAGCATTTT. Its translation is CASSGGPNEPQHF.

V gene TRBV27 combines with J gene TRBJ1-3; 9 bases line up with TRBD1. CDR1 MNHEY and CDR2 SMNVEV come from the germline V gene (reference sequence). CDR3 length equals 18 residues. After removal of 4 bases from V and 4 bases from J, the junction contained 14 bases not matched to a gene. The CDR3 DNA follows: TGTGCCAGCAGTTATGGGCCCAGCGGACAGGGGCGAGGAAACACCATATATTTT. It codes for CASSYGPSGQGRGNTIYF.

The rearrangement uses TRBV5-5 and TRBJ1-4; unclear D gene. V was cut by 4 bases and J by 7 bases, with 17 bases left in between. Looked up from germline, CDR1 is SGHKS and CDR2 is YYEKEE (reference sequence). The CDR3 runs 15 residues. CDR3 sequence reads: CASSRDGMDSEKLFF. In DNA form, the CDR3 reads TGTGCCAGCAGCCGGGATGGGATGGATTCTGAAAAACTGTTTTTT.

This clone was seen a single time. The CDR3: CASSQFSQGGQPQHF. The CDR3 bases are TGTGCCAGCAGCCAATTTTCGCAGGGAGGACAGCCCCAGCATTTT. The rearrangement links TRBV16 to TRBJ1-5; D possibly corresponds to TRBD1 (5 bases). Deletions cut 1 base from V and 7 bases from J, with 14 bases between. The CDR3 sequence is 15 residues long. Per germline, CDR1 KGHSY and CDR2 FQNENV.

J is TRBJ1-1 and V is TRBV5-4, with D tentatively TRBD1 (5 bases). This CDR3 is built from 15 residues. Looked up from germline, CDR1 is SGHNT and CDR2 is YYREEE (reference sequence). V was pared by 0 bases and J by 2 bases, with 11 bases between. CDR3 in amino acids: CASSLGPGPNTEAFF. CDR3 nucleotides: TGTGCCAGCAGCTTGGGTCCAGGGCCTAACACTGAAGCTTTCTTT.

The V call is TRBV11-3, the J call TRBJ2-1; TRBD2 aligns across 14 bases. V lost 5 bases to trimming and J lost 3 bases; unmatched junction nucleotides: 6. In germline, CDR1 is SGHNT, CDR2 YENEEA. CDR3 length: 17 residues. CDR3 residues: CASSPRLAGGDYNEQFF. The CDR3, as DNA: TGTGCCAGCAGCCCTAGACTAGCGGGAGGGGACTACAATGAGCAGTTCTTC.

The chain uses TRBV19 and TRBJ1-1; 8 nucleotides match TRBD1. Germline trimming cut 4 bases from V and 4 bases from J; bases unmatched to any gene: 8. CDR1 is LNHDA, CDR2 SQIVND, per germline (reference sequence). The CDR3 runs 15 residues. Written as DNA, the CDR3 is TGTGCCAGTAGTACAACGACAGGGGTAATCACTGAAGCTTTCTTT. It is translated as CASSTTTGVITEAFF.

The chain has TRBV2 and TRBJ1-5; 7 bases match TRBD1. The CDR3 consists of 16 residues. The V gene's germline CDR1 is SNHLY and CDR2 FYNNEI. Losses at the gene ends were 2 bases for V and 3 bases for J; bases not matched to a gene: 7. The CDR3 sequence is CASSEFWTGYNQPQHF. The CDR3 nucleotides are TGTGCCAGCAGTGAATTCTGGACAGGATACAATCAGCCCCAGCATTTT.

Turning to this clone: Other DNA sequences within the sample encode an identical CDR3. This rearrangement joins TRBV27 to TRBJ2-5; D gene unclear. The CDR3 sequence is 13 residues long. Looked up from germline, CDR1 is MNHEY and CDR2 is SMNVEV (reference sequence). The V and J ends lost 5 bases and 2 bases respectively, with 9 bases between them. The CDR3 region has the DNA TGTGCCAGCAGTCCTCGTATTCAAGAGACCCAGTACTTC. It codes for CASSPRIQETQYF.

The chain couples TRBV7-6 to TRBJ2-2, with D perhaps matching TRBD1 (5 bases). Looked up from germline, CDR1 is SGHVS and CDR2 is FNYEAQ. CDR3 length equals 17 residues. V was trimmed by 5 bases and J by 4 bases, leaving 20 bases between them. The CDR3 coding sequence is TGTGCCAGCAGCCCTTTAGATGGGGCTACGGTCACCGGGGAGCTGTTTTTT. Protein product: CASSPLDGATVTGELFF.

This clone has just one count. The V and J genes are TRBV10-3 and TRBJ2-3, with 7 bases lining up with TRBD2. V lost 3 bases to trimming and J lost 15 bases; unmatched junction nucleotides: 9. Germline V CDR1 and CDR2: ENHRY, SYGVKD. This CDR3 comprises 12 residues. The CDR3 sequence: CAISDGSGTYYF. The CDR3 DNA is TGTGCCATCAGTGATGGGAGCGGGACTTACTATTTT.

The chain uses TRBV3-1 (or the pseudogene TRBV3-2) and TRBJ1-2; D is unclear. The ends were cut back, 0 bases at V and 4 bases at J, with 15 bases in the middle. The CDR3 runs to 16 residues. Germline-derived CDR1 and CDR2 are LGHDT and YNNKEL (reference sequence). CDR3 sequence (DNA): TGTGCCAGCAGCCAAGATCTGCAGGAAAGCCTCTATGGCTACACCTTC. Translating it yields CASSQDLQESLYGYTF.

The rearrangement links TRBV18 to TRBJ2-7; tentative D call: TRBD2 (5 bases). Germline values: CDR1 KGHSH, CDR2 LQKENI. The V end was cut by 2 bases, the J end by 0 bases, with 14 bases between. CDR3 length: 16 residues. Here the CDR3 DNA reads TGTGCCAGCTCACCATCGGGTTTGGGAGCCTCCTACGAGCAGTACTTC. Its translation: CASSPSGLGASYEQYF.

This clone has a handful of counts. This chain joins TRBV28 and TRBJ2-3; D may be TRBD2 (5 bases). Between the trimmed V and J ends, which lost 5 bases and 2 bases, there was a span of 14 bases. The CDR3 length is 15 residues. CDR1 and CDR2 (germline): MDHEN, SYDVKM. CDR3 sequence reads: CASSVSGANTDTQYF. CDR3 DNA sequence: TGTGCCAGCAGTGTAAGCGGAGCCAACACAGATACGCAGTATTTT.

The V call is TRBV7-9, the J call TRBJ1-3; a possible D gene is TRBD1 (5 bases). Germline loops: CDR1 SEHNR, CDR2 FQNEAQ (reference sequence). Trimming took off 1 base at V and 4 bases at J, with 20 bases between the two ends. The CDR3 length is 18 residues. CDR3 region: CASSLGGVLTGGGNTIYF. Written as DNA, the CDR3 is TGTGCCAGCAGCTTAGGGGGGGTCCTAACAGGTGGCGGAAACACCATATATTTT.